The rows below give T cell receptor beta chains drawn from one sample of a study of blood T cell repertoires in COVID-19. TCRdb's table, derived via immunoSEQ multiplex PCR, lists solely in-frame clones and lacks some. The table lists approximately 240,000 clones, 80% to 90% of them singletons, with more than 3% in the top ten. The sequencing input was PBMCs or T cells enriched from blood (not recorded which). These receptors were taken from a woman younger than 35 in a cohort exposed to, infected with or recovered from COVID-19 (not recorded which). CDR3s include the opening cysteine and the closing phenylalanine or tryptophan. A D gene is named only where the DNA matches it firmly. Part of the rows lack a size; the others show once, few, many or a class for expanded clones.

-	TRBV28	TRBJ1-2	-	TGTGCCAGCAGTTTAGGGTTCCAGGGTTTATATGGCTACACCTTC	CASSLGFQGLYGYTF
-	TRBV19	TRBJ1-5	TRBD1	TGTGCCAGTAGCGGGACAGGGTCCCAGCCCCAGCATTTT	CASSGTGSQPQHF
-	TRBV16	TRBJ1-4	-	TGTGCCAGCAGTTTTACGGGGATAGTTAATGAAAAACTGTTTTTT	CASSFTGIVNEKLFF
-	TRBV6-5	TRBJ1-4	-	TGTGCCAGCAGGGGGGGGTCTACAACTAATGAAAAACTGTTTTTT	CASRGGSTTNEKLFF
-	TRBV3-1/TRBV3-2	TRBJ2-1	-	TGTGCCAGCAGCCAAGACTACAGCATTGGGCAGTTCTTC	CASSQDYSIGQFF
-	TRBV28	TRBJ1-5	-	TGTGCCAGCCTCGGGGGGCAAAGGAGCAATCAGCCCCAGCATTTT	CASLGGQRSNQPQHF
-	TRBV30	TRBJ1-2	-	TGTGCCTGGAGTCCCGGGAGAGGCTACACCTTC	CAWSPGRGYTF
-	TRBV2	TRBJ2-2	TRBD1	TGTGCCGGACAGGCCCGGGGTAACACCGGGGAGCTGTTTTTT	CAGQARGNTGELFF
few	TRBV15	TRBJ2-3	-	TGTGCCACCAGCTCTGAGGGAGGTGGTACGCAGTATTTT	CATSSEGGGTQYF
-	TRBV5-8	TRBJ2-7	TRBD1	TGTGCCAGCAGCTGGACAGGGGGCTCCTACGAGCAGTACTTC	CASSWTGGSYEQYF
-	TRBV3-1/TRBV3-2	TRBJ2-5	-	TGTGCCAGCAGCCACCCCAACCAAGAGACCCAGTACTTC	CASSHPNQETQYF
-	TRBV4-2	TRBJ2-7	-	TGTGCCAGCAGCCAAGAGAGCCTTACGGAATCGGAGGTCTACGAGCAGTACTTC	CASSQESLTESEVYEQYF
-	TRBV6-5	TRBJ2-3	TRBD1	TGTGCCAGCTCCGGACAGGGTGGGCCGACAGATACGCAGTATTTT	CASSGQGGPTDTQYF
-	TRBV19	TRBJ1-2	-	TGTGCCAGTAGTATAGATGTGGACAGAACCTATGGCTACACCTTC	CASSIDVDRTYGYTF
-	TRBV6-5	TRBJ1-1	-	TGTGCCAGCAGTTACGGGGAGGACACTGAAGCTTTCTTT	CASSYGEDTEAFF
once	TRBV2	TRBJ1-1	-	TGTGCCAGCAGTGAAGCCCCAGTGAACACTGAAGCTTTCTTT	CASSEAPVNTEAFF
-	TRBV4-2	TRBJ2-3	TRBD2	TGTGCCAGCAGCCAAGAATTGGGGAGCGGGGGGGCCACAGATACGCAGTATTTT	CASSQELGSGGATDTQYF
-	TRBV19	TRBJ2-7	-	TGTGCCAGTAGTAGCTCAGGGTACTACGAGCAGTACTTC	CASSSSGYYEQYF
-	TRBV7-9	TRBJ2-2	-	TGTGCCAGCAGCCCCAGGAACACCGGGGAGCTGTTTTTT	CASSPRNTGELFF
-	TRBV10-3	TRBJ2-5	-	TGTGCCATCAGCGTGGGGGGTAGTCAGGAGACCCAGTACTTC	CAISVGGSQETQYF
-	TRBV3-1/TRBV3-2	TRBJ2-1	TRBD2	TGTGCCAGCAGCCAGGGACTAGCCCATGAGCAGTTCTTC	CASSQGLAHEQFF
-	TRBV5-1	TRBJ2-5	-	TGCGCCAGCAGCCCACAGGACCATCAAGAGACCCAGTACTTC	CASSPQDHQETQYF
-	TRBV3-1/TRBV3-2	TRBJ1-2	TRBD1	TGTGCCAGCAGCCAAGATGCAGGGACAGAATATGGCTACACCTTC	CASSQDAGTEYGYTF
-	TRBV28	TRBJ1-2	-	TGTGCCAGCATCCCTGGTCAGGGGCGGACTAACTATGGCTACACCTTC	CASIPGQGRTNYGYTF
-	TRBV12-3/TRBV12-4	TRBJ2-5	-	TGTGCCTCTATGAGGGGGGGGCAAGAGACCCAGTACTTC	CASMRGGQETQYF
-	TRBV7-2	TRBJ2-1	-	TGTGCCAGCAGCTTGGCTACGGGAGACAATGAGCAGTTCTTC	CASSLATGDNEQFF
-	TRBV18	TRBJ2-1	TRBD2	TGTGCCAGCTCACCGATGAAGGGACGGCTAGCGGGACACGAGCAGTTCTTC	CASSPMKGRLAGHEQFF
-	TRBV6-5	TRBJ1-4	-	TGTGCCAGCTGCCGGAATGAAAAACTGTTTTTT	CASCRNEKLFF
-	TRBV7-8	TRBJ2-3	TRBD1	TGTGCCAGCAGACAGGGGTTGTCGCCTCGGGATACGCAGTATTTT	CASRQGLSPRDTQYF
-	TRBV7-8	TRBJ2-7	-	TGTGCCAGCAGCTTAGGTCCTAGGATATACGAGCAGTACTTC	CASSLGPRIYEQYF
-	TRBV27	TRBJ1-2	TRBD1	TGTGCCAGCAGTCCCCGGACAGGGCGGAACTATGGCTACACCTTC	CASSPRTGRNYGYTF
-	TRBV5-1	TRBJ2-1	-	TGCGCCAGCACTAGGTCCCTTGGGGCCAATGAGCAGTTCTTC	CASTRSLGANEQFF
-	TRBV27	TRBJ2-7	-	TGTGCCAGCAGTCTAGGGCAGGGCTCCTACGAGCAGTACTTC	CASSLGQGSYEQYF
-	TRBV7-3	TRBJ1-1	TRBD1	TGTGCCAGCAGCCCGGGACAGGGAAACACTGAAGCTTTCTTT	CASSPGQGNTEAFF
-	TRBV28	TRBJ1-5	TRBD1	TGTGCCAGCAGTTTATCAACAGGGGTGGATCAGCCCCAGCATTTT	CASSLSTGVDQPQHF
-	TRBV19	TRBJ2-7	TRBD1	TGTGCCAGTAGTACCTCCGGGACAGTCGTCTCCTACGAGCAGTACTTC	CASSTSGTVVSYEQYF
-	TRBV5-1	TRBJ2-1	TRBD2	TGCGCCAGCAGCTTGGTTCTAGCGGGAGGAAGGAATGAGCAGTTCTTC	CASSLVLAGGRNEQFF
-	TRBV24-1	TRBJ2-1	-	TGTGCCACCAGTGTCATGGGGGGCAATGAGCAGTTCTTC	CATSVMGGNEQFF
-	TRBV2	TRBJ2-3	-	TGTGCCAGCAGTGATGGGGCTCTGGATACGCAGTATTTT	CASSDGALDTQYF
-	TRBV27	TRBJ2-7	-	TGTGCCAGCAGTTTCCTCGGAGGTGGCAGTCCCGACGAGCAGTACTTC	CASSFLGGGSPDEQYF
-	TRBV28	TRBJ2-1	TRBD1	TGTGCCAGCAGTAGATCCCCTACAGGGGGCCCCTTTAATTACAATGAGCAGTTCTTC	CASSRSPTGGPFNYNEQFF
-	TRBV7-9	TRBJ2-2	-	TGTGCCAGCAGCCCAGACAGGGACTCGAACACCGGGGAGCTGTTTTTT	CASSPDRDSNTGELFF
-	TRBV25-1	TRBJ1-1	-	TGTGCCAGCAGTGAATCCACAGGGCGAGAAGCTTTCTTT	CASSESTGREAFF
-	TRBV6-5	TRBJ1-3	-	TGTGCCAGCAGTTTAGGACAGTTTGGAAACACCATATATTTT	CASSLGQFGNTIYF
-	TRBV29-1	TRBJ1-1	-	TGCAGCGTTGCCCCACAGGTGTCCACTGAAGCTTTCTTT	CSVAPQVSTEAFF
-	TRBV7-2	TRBJ2-3	-	TGTGCCAGCAGCTTAGGGTCAGGGCTGGATACGCAGTATTTT	CASSLGSGLDTQYF
-	TRBV5-6	TRBJ1-3	TRBD1	TGTGCCAGCAGCTCAACTATGGGACAGCCTATATATTTT	CASSSTMGQPIYF
-	TRBV6-1	TRBJ1-2	TRBD1	TGTGCCAGCAGTGAAAAGATCTACAGGGGAGGTAACTATGGCTACACCTTC	CASSEKIYRGGNYGYTF